This T cell receptor (beta chain) came from a study of glioma-infiltrating T cells after dendritic cell vaccination. Study-level information: Three intradermal dendritic cell vaccine injections were given every two weeks.

Input was around 2 ug genomic DNA, or all available if less. Sequencing used immunoSEQ multiplex PCR; TCRdb keeps in-frame clones, though not all of them. This sample has tens of thousands of clones, with around 90% found just once. From germline, CDR1 is SGHDT and CDR2 YYEEEE. The CDR3 runs 11 residues. Time point: after dendritic cell vaccination, including at tumor progression/relapse. V usage is TRBV5-6 and J usage is TRBJ2-5; D is perhaps TRBD2 (6 bases). The end of the DNA is better explained by TRBJ2-7, so the J call may be wrong. The sequenced sample was blood, obtained after dendritic cell vaccination. The sequence came from a human donor with glioblastoma. CDR3 region: CASGSGYEQYF. The CDR3 DNA reads TGTGCCAGCGGGAGCGGGTACGAGCAGTACTTC.